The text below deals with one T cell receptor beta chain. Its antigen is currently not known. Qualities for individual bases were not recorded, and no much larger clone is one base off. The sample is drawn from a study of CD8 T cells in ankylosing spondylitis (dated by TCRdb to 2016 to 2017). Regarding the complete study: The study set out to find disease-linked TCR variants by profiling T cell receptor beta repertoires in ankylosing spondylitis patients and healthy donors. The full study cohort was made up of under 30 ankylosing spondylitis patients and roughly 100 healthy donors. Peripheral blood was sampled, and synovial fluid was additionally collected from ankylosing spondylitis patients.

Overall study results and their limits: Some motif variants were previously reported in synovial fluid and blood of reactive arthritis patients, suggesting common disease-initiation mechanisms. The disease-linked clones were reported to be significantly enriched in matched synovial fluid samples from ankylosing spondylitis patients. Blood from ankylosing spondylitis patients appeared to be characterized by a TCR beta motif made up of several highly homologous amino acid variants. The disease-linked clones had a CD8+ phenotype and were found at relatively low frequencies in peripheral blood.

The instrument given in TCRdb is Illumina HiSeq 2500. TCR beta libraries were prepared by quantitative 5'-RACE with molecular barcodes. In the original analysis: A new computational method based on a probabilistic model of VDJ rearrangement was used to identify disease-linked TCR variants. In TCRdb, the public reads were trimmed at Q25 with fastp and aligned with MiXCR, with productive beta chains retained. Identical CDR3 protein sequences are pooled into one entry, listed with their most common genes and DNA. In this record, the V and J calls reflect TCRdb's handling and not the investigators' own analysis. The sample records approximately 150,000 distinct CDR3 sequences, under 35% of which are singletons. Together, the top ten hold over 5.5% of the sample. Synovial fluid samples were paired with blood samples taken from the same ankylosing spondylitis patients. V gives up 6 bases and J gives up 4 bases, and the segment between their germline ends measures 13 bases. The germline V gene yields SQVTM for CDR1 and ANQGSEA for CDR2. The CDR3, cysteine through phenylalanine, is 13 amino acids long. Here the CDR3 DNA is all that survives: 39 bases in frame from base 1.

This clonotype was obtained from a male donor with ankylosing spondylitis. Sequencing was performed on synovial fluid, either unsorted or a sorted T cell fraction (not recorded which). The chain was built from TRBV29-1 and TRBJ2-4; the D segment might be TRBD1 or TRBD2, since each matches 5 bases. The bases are TGCAGCGTGTACGGGACGGGGAAAAACATTCAGTACTTC. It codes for CSVYGTGKNIQYF.